These T cell receptor beta chains were read from a single sample in a study of regulatory T cells in long-lasting Graves disease. TCRdb reprocessed the multiplex PCR reads with MiXCR, giving one entry per CDR3 protein. The sample contains 200,000 to 250,000 distinct CDR3 sequences, roughly 19% of which appear only once. The sample was also reused in another study, on T cells in Graves' hyperthyroidism and ophthalmopathy.

Sequences were derived from peripheral blood mononuclear cells (PBMCs), sampled at new diagnosis, from a patient treated with antithyroid drugs. The receptors originated from a woman in her twenties or thirties with Graves disease. CDR3s include the opening cysteine and the closing phenylalanine or tryptophan. A D gene is named only where the DNA matches it firmly. Rows give clone size only sometimes, using once, few, many, or a class for an expanded clone.

d_gene: .; j_gene: TRBJ1-1; abundance: many; v_gene: TRBV6-1; CDR3nt: TGTGCCAGCAGCCCCGATTGGGGGGGGCCAACTGAAGCTTTCTTT; CDR3aa: CASSPDWGGPTEAFF
d_gene: .; j_gene: TRBJ2-3; abundance: .; v_gene: TRBV12-3/TRBV12-4; CDR3nt: TGTGCCAGCACTACTTGGGGCACAGATACGCAGTATTTT; CDR3aa: CASTTWGTDTQYF
d_gene: TRBD1; j_gene: TRBJ1-6; abundance: many; v_gene: TRBV30; CDR3nt: TGTGCCTGGAGTGGGACAGGTCCTAATTCACCCCTCCACTTT; CDR3aa: CAWSGTGPNSPLHF
d_gene: .; j_gene: TRBJ2-1; abundance: many; v_gene: TRBV5-6; CDR3nt: TGTGCCAGCAGCACGCACCGGGACACCTACAATGAGCAGTTCTTC; CDR3aa: CASSTHRDTYNEQFF
d_gene: TRBD1; j_gene: TRBJ2-7; abundance: many; v_gene: TRBV6-1; CDR3nt: TGTGCCAGCAGGGGGACAGCAAGCTCCTACGAGCAGTACTTC; CDR3aa: CASRGTASSYEQYF
d_gene: .; j_gene: TRBJ2-7; abundance: many; v_gene: TRBV18; CDR3nt: TGTGCCAGCTCGCGTACCGGGTCACGGATCGACGAGCAGTACTTC; CDR3aa: CASSRTGSRIDEQYF
d_gene: TRBD1; j_gene: TRBJ2-1; abundance: many; v_gene: TRBV7-9; CDR3nt: TGTGCCAGTCTCAGGGACAGGGATAGTAATGAGCAGTTCTTC; CDR3aa: CASLRDRDSNEQFF
d_gene: .; j_gene: TRBJ1-5; abundance: many; v_gene: TRBV12-3/TRBV12-4; CDR3nt: TGTGCCAGCAGGAGAGATGGACGGATCAATCAGCCCCAGCATTTT; CDR3aa: CASRRDGRINQPQHF
d_gene: .; j_gene: TRBJ1-2; abundance: many; v_gene: TRBV12-3/TRBV12-4; CDR3nt: TGTGCCAGCAGTTTTCGCAGGGGCGGCTATGGCTACACCTTC; CDR3aa: CASSFRRGGYGYTF
d_gene: .; j_gene: TRBJ2-1; abundance: .; v_gene: TRBV28; CDR3nt: TGTGCCAGCAGTCCCCCCAACCTCCCCTCCTACAATGAGCAGTTCTTC; CDR3aa: CASSPPNLPSYNEQFF
d_gene: .; j_gene: TRBJ1-1; abundance: many; v_gene: TRBV25-1; CDR3nt: TGTGCCAGCAGTGAATGGAGAGGGGCGAACACTGAAGCTTTCTTT; CDR3aa: CASSEWRGANTEAFF
d_gene: .; j_gene: TRBJ2-2; abundance: .; v_gene: TRBV5-4; CDR3nt: TGTGCCAGCAGAGCCATTGGGACGTCCACCGGGGAGCTGTTTTTT; CDR3aa: CASRAIGTSTGELFF
d_gene: .; j_gene: TRBJ1-6; abundance: many; v_gene: TRBV7-3; CDR3nt: TGTGCCAGCTCTAGAGATGGGGGTAATTCACCCCTCCACTTT; CDR3aa: CASSRDGGNSPLHF
d_gene: TRBD2; j_gene: TRBJ2-7; abundance: .; v_gene: TRBV2; CDR3nt: TGTGCCAGCAGAGATCCGGGACTAGCGGGAGGACCCGGGGAGCAGTACTTC; CDR3aa: CASRDPGLAGGPGEQYF
d_gene: TRBD1; j_gene: TRBJ1-2; abundance: many; v_gene: TRBV7-9; CDR3nt: TGTGCCAGCAGCCGATCTACCACTGACAGGGCTGGCTACACCTTC; CDR3aa: CASSRSTTDRAGYTF
d_gene: .; j_gene: TRBJ2-1; abundance: many; v_gene: TRBV11-2; CDR3nt: TGTGCCAGCAGCTTCTCCCCCCCGTTCGCCAATGAGCAGTTCTTC; CDR3aa: CASSFSPPFANEQFF
d_gene: TRBD2; j_gene: TRBJ2-1; abundance: .; v_gene: TRBV5-4; CDR3nt: TGTGCCAGCAGCCCCCGTTCCGGGACTAGCGGGGGACATATTCGTGAGCAGTTCTTC; CDR3aa: CASSPRSGTSGGHIREQFF
d_gene: .; j_gene: TRBJ1-1; abundance: many; v_gene: TRBV6-1; CDR3nt: TGTGCCAGCAAAGGGTTTAGGGGGATTGGGCCGAACACTGAAGCTTTCTTT; CDR3aa: CASKGFRGIGPNTEAFF
d_gene: .; j_gene: TRBJ1-1; abundance: many; v_gene: TRBV11-3; CDR3nt: TGTGCCAGCAGCTTAGGGCTGGGTGAAGCTTTCTTT; CDR3aa: CASSLGLGEAFF
d_gene: TRBD1; j_gene: TRBJ2-5; abundance: many; v_gene: TRBV6-2/TRBV6-3; CDR3nt: TGTGCCAGCACCCGGGGCAGGGGGCAAGAGACCCAGTACTTC; CDR3aa: CASTRGRGQETQYF
d_gene: TRBD2; j_gene: TRBJ2-1; abundance: many; v_gene: TRBV3-1; CDR3nt: TGTGCCAGCAGCCAAGGACTAGCGGGGAGGGAGCAGTTCTTC; CDR3aa: CASSQGLAGREQFF
d_gene: .; j_gene: TRBJ2-5; abundance: many; v_gene: TRBV20-1; CDR3nt: TGCAGTGCTGTCCTAGGTGGCACCCAAGAGACCCAGTACTTC; CDR3aa: CSAVLGGTQETQYF
d_gene: TRBD1; j_gene: TRBJ1-1; abundance: many; v_gene: TRBV12-3/TRBV12-4; CDR3nt: TGTGCCAGCAGTTTAAGACCGCCGGGACAGGGGAGCGTAGCTTTCTTT; CDR3aa: CASSLRPPGQGSVAFF
d_gene: TRBD1; j_gene: TRBJ2-7; abundance: .; v_gene: TRBV27; CDR3nt: TGTGCCAGCAGTCCGGGACAGGCCGAGGTCGAGCAGTACTTC; CDR3aa: CASSPGQAEVEQYF
d_gene: .; j_gene: TRBJ1-2; abundance: many; v_gene: TRBV5-1; CDR3nt: TGCGCCAGCAGCTTGGATCTGGGGGGCGGCTACACCTTC; CDR3aa: CASSLDLGGGYTF
d_gene: TRBD2; j_gene: TRBJ2-1; abundance: many; v_gene: TRBV28; CDR3nt: TGTGCCAGCCTCGGACTAGCGGGAAACAATGAGCAGTTCTTC; CDR3aa: CASLGLAGNNEQFF
d_gene: .; j_gene: TRBJ2-7; abundance: many; v_gene: TRBV29-1; CDR3nt: TGCAGCGTTGGGGGAGCGCCCTACGAGCAGTACTTC; CDR3aa: CSVGGAPYEQYF
d_gene: .; j_gene: TRBJ2-7; abundance: many; v_gene: TRBV18; CDR3nt: TGTGCCAGCTCCCCACGTAGGTCCTACGAGCAGTACTTC; CDR3aa: CASSPRRSYEQYF
d_gene: .; j_gene: TRBJ2-5; abundance: many; v_gene: TRBV20-1; CDR3nt: TGCAGTGGAGGGGGGGACGAAGAGACCCAGTACTTC; CDR3aa: CSGGGDEETQYF
d_gene: TRBD2; j_gene: TRBJ2-1; abundance: few; v_gene: TRBV3-1; CDR3nt: TGTGCCAGCAGTCTAGCGGGGGGTTGGTCCAATGAGCAGTTCTTC; CDR3aa: CASSLAGGWSNEQFF
d_gene: TRBD2; j_gene: TRBJ2-3; abundance: many; v_gene: TRBV13; CDR3nt: TGTGCCAGCAGCTCCCGACTAGCGGGGGGAGTAGATACGCAGTATTTT; CDR3aa: CASSSRLAGGVDTQYF